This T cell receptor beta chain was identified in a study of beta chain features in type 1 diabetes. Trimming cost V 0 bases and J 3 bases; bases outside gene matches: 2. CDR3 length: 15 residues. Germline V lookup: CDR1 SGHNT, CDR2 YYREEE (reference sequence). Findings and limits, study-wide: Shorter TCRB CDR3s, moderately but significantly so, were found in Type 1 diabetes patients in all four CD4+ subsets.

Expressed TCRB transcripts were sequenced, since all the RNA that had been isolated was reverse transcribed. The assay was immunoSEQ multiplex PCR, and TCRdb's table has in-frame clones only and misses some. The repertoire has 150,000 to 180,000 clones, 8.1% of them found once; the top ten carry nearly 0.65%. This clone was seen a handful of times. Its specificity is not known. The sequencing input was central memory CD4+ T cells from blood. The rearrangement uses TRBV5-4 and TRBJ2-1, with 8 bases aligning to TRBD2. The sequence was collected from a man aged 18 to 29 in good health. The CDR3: CASSLALAVYNEQFF. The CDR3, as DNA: TGTGCCAGCAGCTTGGCACTAGCGGTCTACAATGAGCAGTTCTTC.